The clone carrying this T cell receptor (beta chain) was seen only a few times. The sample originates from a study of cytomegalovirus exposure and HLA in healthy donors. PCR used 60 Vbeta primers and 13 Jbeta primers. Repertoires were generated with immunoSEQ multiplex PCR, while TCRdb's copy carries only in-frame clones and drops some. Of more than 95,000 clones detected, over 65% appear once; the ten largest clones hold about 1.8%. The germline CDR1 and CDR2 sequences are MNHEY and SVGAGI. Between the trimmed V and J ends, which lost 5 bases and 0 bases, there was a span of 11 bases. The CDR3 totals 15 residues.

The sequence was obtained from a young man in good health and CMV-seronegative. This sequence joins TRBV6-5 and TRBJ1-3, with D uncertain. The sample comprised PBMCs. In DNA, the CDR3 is TGTGCCAGCAGTCCGACACTGGTCTCTGGAAACACCATATATTTT. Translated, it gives CASSPTLVSGNTIYF.